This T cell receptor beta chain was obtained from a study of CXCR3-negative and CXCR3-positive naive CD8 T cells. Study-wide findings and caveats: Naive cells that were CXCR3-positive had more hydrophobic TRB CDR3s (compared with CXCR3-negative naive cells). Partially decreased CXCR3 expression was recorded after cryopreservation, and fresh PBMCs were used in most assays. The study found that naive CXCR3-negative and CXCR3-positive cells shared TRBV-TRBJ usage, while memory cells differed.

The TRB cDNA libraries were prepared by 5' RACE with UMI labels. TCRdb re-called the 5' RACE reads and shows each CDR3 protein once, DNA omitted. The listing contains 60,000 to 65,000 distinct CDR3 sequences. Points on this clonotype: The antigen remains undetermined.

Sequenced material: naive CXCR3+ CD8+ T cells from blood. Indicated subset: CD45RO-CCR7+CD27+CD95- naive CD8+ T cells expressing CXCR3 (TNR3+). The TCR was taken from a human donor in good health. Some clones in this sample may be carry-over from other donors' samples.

The chain's CDR3 is CATHEGWGNQPQHF. The rearrangement links TRBV19 to TRBJ1-5. Germline V CDR1 and CDR2: LNHDA, SQIVND (reference sequence). The CDR3 sequence is 14 residues long. Variable domain in full (rest from reference TRBV19 and TRBJ1-5): DGGITQSPKYLFRKEGQNVTLSCEQNLNHDAMYWYRQDPGQGLRLIYYSQIVNDFQKGDIAEGYSVSREKKESFPLTVTSAQKNPTAFYLCATHEGWGNQPQHFGDGTRLSIL.